This is a list of T cell receptor beta chains from one sample in a study of PD-L1 blockade in urothelial cancer. TCRdb's copy holds only in-frame clones and misses some; the assay was immunoSEQ multiplex PCR. The table has under 150,000 clones, about 89% seen once. This specimen was PBMCs, taken around atezolizumab (anti-PD-L1) treatment. Receptors originate from a man aged 60 to 75 with urothelial cancer. CDR3s include the opening cysteine and the closing phenylalanine or tryptophan. Fields, in order: V gene, J gene, D gene, clone size, CDR3 DNA, CDR3 protein. A D gene is named only where the DNA matches it firmly. Clone size appears in some rows only: once, few, many, or a class for an expanded clone.

v_call: TRBV15
j_call: TRBJ2-7
d_call: NA
clone_size: NA
cdr3_nt: TGTGCCACCAGCAGAATTGGGACTGCTTACGAGCAGTACTTC
cdr3_aa: CATSRIGTAYEQYF

v_call: TRBV23-1
j_call: TRBJ2-2
d_call: TRBD2
clone_size: NA
cdr3_nt: TGCGCCAGCAGTCAACCGACTAGCGGGAGATTCGCCGGGGAGCTGTTTTTT
cdr3_aa: CASSQPTSGRFAGELFF

v_call: TRBV29-1
j_call: TRBJ2-7
d_call: TRBD1
clone_size: once
cdr3_nt: TGCAGCGTTCGACGGGGGACAGGTCTCCAGGGCGAGCAGTACTTC
cdr3_aa: CSVRRGTGLQGEQYF

v_call: TRBV30
j_call: TRBJ1-1
d_call: NA
clone_size: NA
cdr3_nt: TGTGCCTGGAGTAGGGGCCGGAACACTGAAGCTTTCTTT
cdr3_aa: CAWSRGRNTEAFF

v_call: TRBV7-9
j_call: TRBJ1-1
d_call: TRBD1
clone_size: NA
cdr3_nt: TGTGCCAGCAGCTTAAGACAGGGGCCGAACACTGAAGCTTTCTTT
cdr3_aa: CASSLRQGPNTEAFF

v_call: TRBV6-5
j_call: TRBJ1-1
d_call: NA
clone_size: NA
cdr3_nt: TGTGCCAGCAGTTACCTTAGTCGTGCTGAAGCTTTCTTT
cdr3_aa: CASSYLSRAEAFF

v_call: TRBV27
j_call: TRBJ2-5
d_call: NA
clone_size: NA
cdr3_nt: TGTGCCAGCAGTTTTACGGGGGAGACCCAGTACTTC
cdr3_aa: CASSFTGETQYF

v_call: TRBV30
j_call: TRBJ2-4
d_call: NA
clone_size: NA
cdr3_nt: TGTGCCTGGACTCGAGACGGGTACATTCAGTACTTC
cdr3_aa: CAWTRDGYIQYF

v_call: TRBV9
j_call: TRBJ2-3
d_call: TRBD2
clone_size: NA
cdr3_nt: TGTGCCAGCAGCGTAAGGCGGGAGCCAGATACGCAGTATTTT
cdr3_aa: CASSVRREPDTQYF

v_call: TRBV6-5
j_call: TRBJ2-6
d_call: NA
clone_size: once
cdr3_nt: TGTGCCAGCAGTTACGGTCAGGGACATGGGGCCAACGTCCTGACTTTC
cdr3_aa: CASSYGQGHGANVLTF